This T cell receptor (beta chain) was identified in a study of graft-versus-host responses after intestinal transplantation. In the study overall: Tacrolimus plus steroids were given to all recipients for roughly three years, preceded by anti-thymocyte globulin induction.

Produced via immunoSEQ multiplex PCR; TCRdb's table is partial and in-frame only. Of tens of thousands of clones detected, over 90% appear once; the ten largest clones hold 1.7%. Study-level results: Marrow from the recipient contained GvH clones, some of which had appeared first in ileum or blood. After transplant, early declines in HvG clones were associated with peak levels of circulating GvH clones.

Trimming cost V 4 bases and J 9 bases, with 20 bases left between them. The CDR3 has 15 amino acids. From germline, CDR1 is SGDLS and CDR2 YYNGEE. Of note for this clone: Antigen specificity is unknown.

The gene calls are TRBV9 and TRBJ2-1; D may be TRBD2 (5 bases). Here the sequenced sample was unstimulated CD8+ T cells sorted from spleen or lymph node cells, taken before transplant. The TCR originated in a human donor who was the organ donor for an intestinal transplant. The DNA for the CDR3 is TGTGCCAGCAGCCCTCCTCGAGGGATCGAGGTTGAGCAGTTCTTC. Translated: CASSPPRGIEVEQFF. Full variable domain (outside the CDR3, taken from reference TRBV9 and TRBJ2-1): DSGVTQTPKHLITATGQRVTLRCSPRSGDLSVYWYQQSLDQGLQFLIQYYNGEERAKGNILERFSAQQFPDLHSELNLSSLELGDSALYFCASSPPRGIEVEQFFGPGTRLTVL.